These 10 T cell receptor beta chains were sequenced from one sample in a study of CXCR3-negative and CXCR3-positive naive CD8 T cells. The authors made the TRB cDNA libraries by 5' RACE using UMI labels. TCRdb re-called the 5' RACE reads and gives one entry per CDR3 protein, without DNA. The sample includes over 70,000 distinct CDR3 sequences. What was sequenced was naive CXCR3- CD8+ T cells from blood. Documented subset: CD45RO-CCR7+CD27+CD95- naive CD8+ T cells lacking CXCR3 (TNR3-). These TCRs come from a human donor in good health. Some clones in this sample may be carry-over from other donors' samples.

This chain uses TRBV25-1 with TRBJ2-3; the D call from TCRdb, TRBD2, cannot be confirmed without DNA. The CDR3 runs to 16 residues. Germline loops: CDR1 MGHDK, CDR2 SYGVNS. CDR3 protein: CASSPTRDTTADTQYF.

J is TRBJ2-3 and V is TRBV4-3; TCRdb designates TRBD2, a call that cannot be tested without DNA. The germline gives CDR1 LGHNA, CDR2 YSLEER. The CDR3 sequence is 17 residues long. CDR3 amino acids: CASSRWRVPTSTDTQYF.

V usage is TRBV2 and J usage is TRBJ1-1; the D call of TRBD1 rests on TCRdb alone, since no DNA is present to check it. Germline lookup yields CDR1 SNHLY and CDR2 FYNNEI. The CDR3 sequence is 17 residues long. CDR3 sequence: CASSEAQGQGPDTEAFF.

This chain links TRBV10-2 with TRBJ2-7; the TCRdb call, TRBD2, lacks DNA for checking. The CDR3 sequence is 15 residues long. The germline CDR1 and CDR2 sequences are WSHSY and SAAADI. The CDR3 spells CASSDYGTRSYEQYF.

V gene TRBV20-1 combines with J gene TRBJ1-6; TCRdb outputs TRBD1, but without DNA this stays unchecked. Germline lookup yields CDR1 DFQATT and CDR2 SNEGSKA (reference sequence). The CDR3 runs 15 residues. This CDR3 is CSAPAGRGGNSPLHF.

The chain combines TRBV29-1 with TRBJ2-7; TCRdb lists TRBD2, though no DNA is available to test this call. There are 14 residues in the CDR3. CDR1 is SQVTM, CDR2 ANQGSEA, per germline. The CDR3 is CSVGGEANTYEQYF.

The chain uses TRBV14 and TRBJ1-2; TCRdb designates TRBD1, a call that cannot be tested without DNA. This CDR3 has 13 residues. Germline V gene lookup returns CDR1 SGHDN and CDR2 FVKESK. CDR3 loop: CASSHTGTYGYTF.

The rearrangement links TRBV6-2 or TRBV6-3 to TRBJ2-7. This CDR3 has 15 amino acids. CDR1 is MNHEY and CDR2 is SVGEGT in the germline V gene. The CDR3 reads CASSYSGSAAAEQYF.

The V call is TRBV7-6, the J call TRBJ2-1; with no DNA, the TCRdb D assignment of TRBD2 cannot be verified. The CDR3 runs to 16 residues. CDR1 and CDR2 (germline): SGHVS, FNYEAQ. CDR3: CASSEHSPNPYNEQFF.

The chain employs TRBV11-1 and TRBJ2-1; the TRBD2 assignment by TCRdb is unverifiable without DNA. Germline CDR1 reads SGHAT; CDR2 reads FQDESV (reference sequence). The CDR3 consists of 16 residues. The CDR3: CASRPGTSGVGNEQFF. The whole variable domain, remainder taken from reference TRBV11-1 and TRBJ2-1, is EAEVAQSPRYKITEKSQAVAFWCDPISGHATLYWYRQILGQGPELLVQFQDESVVDDSQLPKDRFSAERLKGVDSTLKIQPAELGDSAMYLCASRPGTSGVGNEQFFGPGTRLTVL.